Reported below is one TCR beta chain. The sample originates from a study of CD8 T cells in Susac syndrome. Germline lookup yields CDR1 SNHLY and CDR2 FYNNEI. The CDR3 consists of 11 residues. Trimming cost V 8 bases and J 1 base, with 5 bases left between them. TCR beta sequencing was performed on blood CD8+ and CD4+ T cells. The CD8+ and CD4+ T cells were isolated magnetically using a negative isolation approach, whereas the TEMRA cells were enriched by FACS. RNA, at roughly 0.45 to 1 ug, was reverse transcribed with random hexamers. The immunoSEQ assay covered 54 Vbeta and 13 Jbeta segments for CDR3. TCRdb reprocessed the immunoSEQ multiplex PCR reads via MiXCR and lists one record per CDR3 protein. The table shows 150,000 or so distinct CDR3 sequences, with roughly 94% occurring only once.

The receptor was derived from a human donor with multiple sclerosis. The chain uses TRBV2 and TRBJ1-1; D unresolved. The sequencing input was CD8+ T cells from PBMCs. The CDR3 is CASSENTEAFF. CDR3 bases: TGTGCCAGCTCGGAGAACACTGAAGCTTTCTTT. The full variable domain, rest sourced from reference TRBV2 and TRBJ1-1, is EPEVTQTPSHQVTQMGQEVILRCVPISNHLYFYWYRQILGQKVEFLVSFYNNEISEKSEIFDDQFSVERPDGSNFTLKIRSTKLEDSAMYFCASSENTEAFFGQGTRLTVV.